One and the same sample provided the 17 T cell receptor beta chains below, sequenced in a study of blood T cell repertoires in COVID-19 (dated by TCRdb to 2018 to 2020). Library generation was performed with the immunoSEQ multiplex PCR assay. Held by TCRdb, this immuneACCESS table contains in-frame sequences only and omits some clones. Under half of the omission traces to an unresolved V gene where checked; the cause of the rest is unknown. For this sample the table gives about 110,000 clones, of which 88% were detected only once. The ten largest clonotypes hold approximately 2.5% of the sample. The sample taken for sequencing was peripheral blood. Source of these receptors: a human donor in a cohort sampled during active COVID-19.

The chain recombines TRBV24-1 with TRBJ1-1; the D is unclear. In germline, CDR1 is KGHDR, CDR2 SFDVKD. This CDR3 has 13 amino acids. Between the trimmed V and J ends, which lost 2 bases and 0 bases, there was a span of 3 bases. CDR3 DNA: TGTGCCACCAGTGATTCCGTGAACACTGAAGCTTTCTTT. It codes for CATSDSVNTEAFF.

This clone showed up just a few times. The chain links TRBV2 to TRBJ1-2; D ambiguous. Germline CDR1 is SNHLY and CDR2 is FYNNEI. The CDR3 loop spans 13 amino acids. V lost 0 bases to trimming and J lost 6 bases, with 8 bases between them. The CDR3: CASSEARGDGYTF. The CDR3 bases are TGTGCCAGCAGTGAAGCCCGGGGAGATGGCTACACCTTC.

The rearrangement joins TRBV5-1 to TRBJ2-1; D perhaps matches TRBD2 (6 bases). V was pared by 2 bases and J by 4 bases, with 13 bases between. CDR1 and CDR2 from the germline V gene are SGHRS and YFSETQ. The CDR3 runs 15 residues. The CDR3 reads CASSFSSGSYNEQFF. The DNA of the CDR3 is TGCGCCAGCAGCTTCTCCAGCGGGTCATACAATGAGCAGTTCTTC.

The rearrangement joins TRBV3-1 (or the pseudogene TRBV3-2) to TRBJ2-3; 16 bases agree with TRBD2. Looked up from germline, CDR1 is LGHDT and CDR2 is YNNKEL (reference sequence). V dropped 7 bases and J dropped 1; count of bases not matched to a gene: 8. CDR3 length: 18 amino acids. The CDR3 sequence: CASTGGLAGGLGTDTQYF. The CDR3 nucleotides are TGTGCCAGCACCGGGGGACTAGCGGGGGGGCTTGGCACAGATACGCAGTATTTT.

The chain combines TRBV4-1 with TRBJ2-5; 11 bases align to TRBD2. CDR3 length equals 18 residues. The V segment lost 2 bases and the J segment 0 bases; nucleotides outside the gene matches: 8. CDR1 and CDR2 (germline): MGHRA, YSYEKL. The CDR3 nucleotides read TGCGCCAGCAGCCAACTTAACCCGGGACTAGCGGACCAAGAGACCCAGTACTTC. Protein sequence: CASSQLNPGLADQETQYF.

The chain employs TRBV24-1 and TRBJ2-1, with TRBD2 matching 13 bases. The V gene end was trimmed by 6 bases and the J gene end by 1 base; junction bases not matched to a gene: 2. Per germline, CDR1 KGHDR and CDR2 SFDVKD. CDR3 length: 16 amino acids. CDR3 coding DNA: TGTGCCACCAGTAAACTAGCGGGGGGGTCCTACAATGAGCAGTTCTTC. The encoded protein is CATSKLAGGSYNEQFF.

The rearrangement links TRBV5-4 to TRBJ2-1, with 11 bases identical to TRBD2. V lost 3 bases, J lost 9 bases, and 8 bases stayed unmatched. Germline CDR1 SGHNT, CDR2 YYREEE (reference sequence). The CDR3 length is 15 residues. CDR3 sequence: CASSWGLAARGEQFF. The DNA of the CDR3 is TGTGCCAGCAGCTGGGGACTAGCGGCCAGGGGTGAGCAGTTCTTC.

This clone came up once. The J gene is TRBJ2-1, the V gene TRBV19, with a possible D match to TRBD2 (6 bases). The ends were cut back, 4 bases at V and 2 bases at J, with 12 bases in the middle. The CDR3 runs to 15 residues. CDR1 LNHDA and CDR2 SQIVND come from the germline V gene (reference sequence). CDR3 DNA sequence: TGTGCCAGTAGTAATCTCTGGGGGGCCTACAATGAGCAGTTCTTC. Encoded protein: CASSNLWGAYNEQFF.

V gene TRBV5-4 combines with J gene TRBJ2-5, with 9 positions matching TRBD1. This CDR3 has 14 amino acids. The V and J ends lost 5 bases and 5 bases, in that order; junction bases with no gene match: 7. Germline V CDR1 and CDR2: SGHNT, YYREEE (reference sequence). CDR3 sequence: CASRQVGTGETQYF. CDR3 nucleotides: TGTGCCAGCAGACAGGTTGGGACAGGGGAGACCCAGTACTTC.

CDR3 sequence reads: CASSLGGFADTQYF. CDR3 sequence (DNA): TGTGCCAGCAGCCTAGGGGGCTTCGCAGATACGCAGTATTTT. The gene calls are TRBV14 and TRBJ2-3; 7 bases fit TRBD1. V lost 4 bases and J lost 4; bases outside the gene matches: 5. The CDR3 loop spans 14 amino acids. The germline gives CDR1 SGHDN, CDR2 FVKESK.

This clone was counted once. This chain connects TRBV11-2 to TRBJ1-1, with TRBD1 matching 12 bases. Trimming cost V 2 bases and J 10 bases; bases outside gene matches: 8. Germline CDR1 reads SGHAT; CDR2 reads FQNNGV. There are 15 residues in the CDR3. DNA for the CDR3: TGTGCCAGCAGCTTACCCGGGACAGGGGGCGCGGGAGCTTTCTTT. It encodes CASSLPGTGGAGAFF.

This clone was seen a handful of times. This chain links TRBV12-5 with TRBJ1-6; 7 nucleotides match TRBD1. With 11 bases clipped from V and 0 bases from J, the junction kept 13 bases outside the gene matches. The CDR3 is made up of 17 amino acids. Per germline, CDR1 LGHNT and CDR2 FRNRAP. The CDR3 DNA reads TGTGCTGGCATGACAGGGCCCACTAGCTCCTATAATTCACCCCTCCACTTT. Its translation is CAGMTGPTSSYNSPLHF.

The V gene is TRBV6-2 or TRBV6-3, the J gene TRBJ2-1, with 7 positions matching TRBD2. There are 13 residues in the CDR3. The V and J ends lost 5 bases and 3 bases, in that order; junction bases with no gene match: 1. CDR1 MNHEY and CDR2 SVGEGT come from the germline V gene. CDR3 protein: CASSSGDYNEQFF. The CDR3 DNA sequence: TGTGCCAGCAGTAGCGGGGACTACAATGAGCAGTTCTTC.

The chain links TRBV19 to TRBJ2-7; tentatively, D is TRBD2 (5 bases). Trimming left V 5 bases short and J 3 bases short, with 17 bases between. The CDR3 has 15 residues. Germline CDR1 LNHDA, CDR2 SQIVND (reference sequence). CDR3 bases: TGTGCCAGTAGTGTGGACCCGGACTCAATCTACGAGCAGTACTTC. It codes for CASSVDPDSIYEQYF.

CDR3 sequence: CASSQTPISNQPQHF. For the CDR3, the DNA is TGTGCCAGCAGCCAGACTCCGATTAGCAATCAGCCCCAGCATTTT. The genes are TRBV5-5 and TRBJ1-5; D remains unclear. Germline assignment: CDR1 SGHKS and CDR2 YYEKEE (reference sequence). This CDR3 comprises 15 residues. The V gene lost 4 bases and the J gene lost 0 bases, with 11 bases spanning the gap.

The rearrangement joins TRBV6-5 to TRBJ2-2; 7 nucleotides line up with TRBD2. The germline gives CDR1 MNHEY, CDR2 SVGAGI. With 6 bases clipped from V and 6 bases from J, the junction kept 7 bases outside the gene matches. There are 14 residues in the CDR3. The CDR3 region is CASRRTRSSGELFF. The CDR3 bases are TGTGCCAGCAGGAGGACTAGATCTTCCGGGGAGCTGTTTTTT.

This clone was seen ten or more times. The V and J genes are TRBV10-2 and TRBJ2-7, with TRBD2 as a possible D gene (5 bases). Germline lookup yields CDR1 WSHSY and CDR2 SAAADI. V gave up 4 bases and J gave up 4 bases, with 11 bases separating them. There are 13 residues in the CDR3. The CDR3 loop reads CASSVGEIYEQYF. In DNA, the CDR3 is TGCGCCAGCAGTGTGGGAGAGATATACGAGCAGTACTTC.